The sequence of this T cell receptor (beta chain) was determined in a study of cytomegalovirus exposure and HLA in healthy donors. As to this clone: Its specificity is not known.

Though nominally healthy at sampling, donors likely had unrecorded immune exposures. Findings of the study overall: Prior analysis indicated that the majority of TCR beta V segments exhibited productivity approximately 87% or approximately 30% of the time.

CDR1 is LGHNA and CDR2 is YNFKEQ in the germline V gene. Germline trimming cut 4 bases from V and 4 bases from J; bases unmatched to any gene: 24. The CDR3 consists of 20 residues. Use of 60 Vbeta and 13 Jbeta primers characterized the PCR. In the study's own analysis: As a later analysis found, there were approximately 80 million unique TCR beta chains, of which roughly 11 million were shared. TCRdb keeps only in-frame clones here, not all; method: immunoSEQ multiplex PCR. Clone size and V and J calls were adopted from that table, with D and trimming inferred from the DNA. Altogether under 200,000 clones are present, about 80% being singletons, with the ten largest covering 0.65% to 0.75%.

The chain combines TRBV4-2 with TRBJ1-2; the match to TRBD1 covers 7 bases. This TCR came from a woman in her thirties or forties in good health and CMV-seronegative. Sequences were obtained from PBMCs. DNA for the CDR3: TGTGCCAGCAGCCGGTGGGGGTGGGAACGTTTAGTAGGGGGCGGCTATGGCTACACCTTC. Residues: CASSRWGWERLVGGGYGYTF.